A single sample gave rise to the 21 T cell receptor beta chains below, sequenced in a study of T cells in Graves' hyperthyroidism and ophthalmopathy. RNA transcripts yielded amplified TCR beta CDR3 regions. Carried out on the TCR CDR3, a first-round RT-PCR used the HTBI primer set. TCRdb called the multiplex PCR reads again in MiXCR, with one record for every CDR3 protein. The sample holds about 320,000 distinct CDR3 sequences, about 15% seen once. The specimen sequenced was blood. The receptor set was obtained from a man aged 30 to 45 with Graves' hyperthyroidism.

This clonotype was observed at least ten times. The V call is TRBV12-3 or TRBV12-4, the J call TRBJ2-1, with 7 bases fitting TRBD2. J lost 4 bases, V lost 3 bases, and 6 bases had no gene match. The CDR3 consists of 15 residues. The CDR3 sequence is CASSLVAGVYNEQFF. In nucleotides, the CDR3 is TGTGCCAGCAGTTTGGTTGCGGGAGTATACAATGAGCAGTTCTTC.

This rearrangement joins TRBV5-1 to TRBJ1-1; D is possibly TRBD1 (5 bases). V lost 2 bases to trimming and J lost 0 bases, with 8 bases between them. CDR3 length: 14 amino acids. The germline V gene encodes CDR1 SGHRS and CDR2 YFSETQ. The chain's CDR3 is CASSFYRMNTEAFF. As DNA, the CDR3 is TGCGCCAGCAGCTTTTACAGGATGAACACTGAAGCTTTCTTT. The whole variable domain, filled in from reference TRBV5-1 and TRBJ1-1, reads KAGVTQTPRYLIKTRGQQVTLSCSPISGHRSVSWYQQTPGQGLQFLFEYFSETQRNKGNFPGRFSGRQFSNSRSEMNVSTLELGDSALYLCASSFYRMNTEAFFGQGTRLTVV.

A few counts support this clonotype. CDR3 in DNA: TGCGCCAGCAGCCAAGCTGACAGGGGGGAGCTGTTTTTT. Translating it yields CASSQADRGELFF. The chain couples TRBV4-1 to TRBJ2-2, with a weak D call TRBD1 (6 bases). The germline CDR1 and CDR2 sequences are MGHRA and YSYEKL. CDR3 length: 13 residues. The V and J ends lost 1 base and 8 bases respectively, with 8 bases between them.

This clonotype was found a few times. V and J are TRBV6-1 and TRBJ2-5; D is unresolved. V lost 4 bases to trimming and J lost 7 bases, with 16 bases between them. The CDR3 consists of 14 residues. CDR1 is MNHNS and CDR2 is SASEGT in the germline V gene. The CDR3: CASSAGLGVRTQYF. The CDR3 DNA reads as TGTGCCAGCAGTGCGGGCCTCGGCGTGCGGACCCAGTACTTC.

This clonotype appeared a few times. This chain uses TRBV9 with TRBJ1-5; unclear D gene. The germline V and J ends were trimmed by 3 bases and 15 bases, with 22 bases remaining between them. There are 14 residues in the CDR3. Germline-derived CDR1 and CDR2 are SGDLS and YYNGEE. CDR3 residues: CASSATSGRALSHF. Written as DNA, the CDR3 is TGTGCCAGCAGCGCGACTAGCGGGAGGGCCCTGTCGCATTTT.

This clonotype was observed at least ten times. V usage is TRBV5-1 and J usage is TRBJ2-3; D is unresolved. CDR3 length: 11 amino acids. Germline CDR1 and CDR2: SGHRS and YFSETQ. Trimming pared 0 bases from V and 6 bases from J, leaving 2 bases between. CDR3 in amino acids: CASSLDDTQYF. The DNA for the CDR3 is TGCGCCAGCAGCTTGGATGATACGCAGTATTTT.

This clonotype was seen only once. The chain's CDR3 is CASGGGSSGANVLTF. The CDR3, as DNA: TGTGCCAGTGGAGGGGGGAGCTCTGGGGCCAACGTCCTGACTTTC. The chain uses TRBV19 and TRBJ2-6; D is possibly TRBD1 or TRBD2 (6 bases each). Trimming took off 8 bases at V and 0 bases at J, with 11 bases between the two ends. Germline CDR1 LNHDA, CDR2 SQIVND (reference sequence). This CDR3 contains 15 residues.

This clonotype was recorded at least ten times. J is TRBJ2-1 and V is TRBV3-1; D is perhaps TRBD1 or TRBD2 (5 bases each). There are 15 residues in the CDR3. CDR1 and CDR2 from the germline V gene are LGHDT and YNNKEL (reference sequence). The germline V and J ends were trimmed by 3 bases and 4 bases, with 13 bases remaining between them. CDR3 protein: CASSHRDGIYNEQFF. The CDR3 DNA reads as TGTGCCAGCAGCCACCGGGACGGAATTTACAATGAGCAGTTCTTC.

J is TRBJ2-1 and V is TRBV11-2; 9 nucleotides agree with TRBD2. This CDR3 is built from 16 residues. Germline CDR1 reads SGHAT; CDR2 reads FQNNGV. V dropped 5 bases and J dropped 3; count of bases not matched to a gene: 8. The CDR3 DNA reads TGTGCCAGCAGCCAAGAGACTAGCGGAGACTACAATGAGCAGTTCTTC. Translated: CASSQETSGDYNEQFF.

In this sample, this clonotype turned up many times. V is TRBV6-1 and J is TRBJ2-7, with a tentative D call TRBD2 (5 bases). Germline V gives CDR1 MNHNS, CDR2 SASEGT. Deletions cut 5 bases from V and 6 bases from J, with 17 bases between. The CDR3 is 14 amino acids. The DNA for the CDR3 is TGTGCCAGCAGTTACTTCCCCCCTGGAGGCGAGCAGTACTTC. This sequence encodes CASSYFPPGGEQYF.

This clonotype has more than one count but fewer than ten. The V and J genes are TRBV5-1 and TRBJ2-2; D might be TRBD2 (6 bases). V lost 4 bases and J 1 base, leaving 14 bases between the germline ends. Per germline, CDR1 SGHRS and CDR2 YFSETQ. The CDR3 is 16 residues long. This CDR3 reads CASSTYWGENTGELFF. For the CDR3, the DNA is TGCGCCAGCAGCACCTACTGGGGGGAGAACACCGGGGAGCTGTTTTTT.

The sample holds many counts of this clonotype. V usage is TRBV28 and J usage is TRBJ2-1; the D gene is possibly TRBD1 (6 bases). V was shortened by 5 bases and J by 0 bases, with 11 bases between the two germline ends. CDR1 MDHEN and CDR2 SYDVKM come from the germline V gene. This CDR3 has 15 residues. CDR3 in DNA: TGTGCCAGCAGTATTGGACAGAGCTCCTACAATGAGCAGTTCTTC. The encoded protein is CASSIGQSSYNEQFF.

The chain combines TRBV4-1 with TRBJ1-2; a weak D match, TRBD1 (5 bases). This CDR3 is built from 17 residues. V was trimmed by 0 bases and J by 3 bases, leaving 17 bases between them. The germline gives CDR1 MGHRA, CDR2 YSYEKL. The CDR3 DNA reads TGCGCCAGCAGCCAAGAACCGTTTCGGGGCGACGACTATGGCTACACCTTC. This sequence encodes CASSQEPFRGDDYGYTF.

This clonotype turned up a few times. The rearrangement links TRBV7-9 to TRBJ2-1; TRBD2 aligns across 12 bases. CDR3 length equals 18 residues. V lost 3 bases and J lost 7; bases outside the gene matches: 13. Germline assignment: CDR1 SEHNR and CDR2 FQNEAQ (reference sequence). CDR3 residues: CASSFPIRLAGARNEQFF. CDR3 coding DNA: TGTGCCAGCAGCTTCCCGATTCGACTAGCGGGAGCGAGGAATGAGCAGTTCTTC.

This clonotype was observed at least ten times. The junction shows a germline mismatch at one end, possibly a read error. The genes are TRBV7-7 and TRBJ2-1; D assignment may be TRBD1 or TRBD2 (6 bases each). This CDR3 is 14 amino acids long. Germline V lookup: CDR1 SSHAT, CDR2 FNYEAQ (reference sequence). CDR3 amino acids: CASSPRLGGNEQFF. In DNA, the CDR3 is TGTGCTAGCAGCCCGAGACTAGGGGGCAATGAGCAGTTCTTC. Full variable domain (outside the CDR3, taken from reference TRBV7-7 and TRBJ2-1): GAGVSQSPRYKVTKRGQDVTLRCDPISSHATLYWYQQALGQGPEFLTYFNYEAQPDKSGLPSDRFSAERPEGSISTLTIQRTEQRDSAMYRCASSPRLGGNEQFFGPGTRLTVL.

This clonotype was seen ten or more times. The chain is built from TRBV28 and TRBJ2-7, with 9 bases fitting TRBD2. The germline gives CDR1 MDHEN, CDR2 SYDVKM. This CDR3 comprises 14 residues. V was pared by 2 bases and J by 5 bases, with 4 bases of the junction left unmatched. CDR3 sequence: CASSLAGGPNEQYF. In DNA form, the CDR3 reads TGTGCCAGCAGTTTAGCGGGAGGGCCGAACGAGCAGTACTTC.

This clonotype came up many times. The chain is built from TRBV28 and TRBJ2-1; 13 nucleotides agree with TRBD2. The length of the CDR3 is 14 residues. Germline V gene sequence: CDR1 MDHEN, CDR2 SYDVKM. Trimming removed 10 bases from V and 8 bases from J; junction bases left unmatched: 8. CDR3 DNA sequence: TGTGCCACCGGGGGGACTAGCGGGAAACATGAGCAGTTCTTC. Translating it yields CATGGTSGKHEQFF.

The chain is built from TRBV7-3 and TRBJ1-3, with D possibly matching TRBD1 (5 bases). Germline V lookup: CDR1 SGHTA, CDR2 FQGTGA. CDR3 length: 14 amino acids. V lost 4 bases and J lost 3, with 10 bases in between. The DNA for the CDR3 is TGTGCCAGCAGCTCCGGGGCAGTTGGAAACACCATATATTTT. This translates into CASSSGAVGNTIYF.

V is TRBV5-4 and J is TRBJ2-1, with D possibly matching TRBD1 (6 bases). CDR1 SGHNT and CDR2 YYREEE come from the germline V gene (reference sequence). This CDR3 has 16 amino acids. Trimming left V 4 bases short and J 3 bases short, with 17 bases between. CDR3 protein: CASSVGAGAIYNEQFF. In DNA, the CDR3 is TGTGCCAGCAGCGTGGGTGCAGGGGCGATCTACAATGAGCAGTTCTTC.

This clonotype came up many times. V and J are TRBV2 and TRBJ2-7; 11 bases map to TRBD1. CDR3 length: 13 residues. The germline CDR1 and CDR2 sequences are SNHLY and FYNNEI. V was clipped by 10 bases and J by 6 bases; unmatched bases: 8. The chain's CDR3 is CATSRDRGFEQYF. The CDR3 bases are TGTGCCACCTCAAGGGACAGGGGGTTCGAGCAGTACTTC.

This clonotype was found a few times. A single base separates this from a much larger clone, so it may be a read error. The genes are TRBV7-2 and TRBJ2-3, with a weak D call TRBD1 (5 bases). Trimming stripped 0 bases from V and 4 bases from J, with 17 bases between. The CDR3 runs to 17 residues. Germline CDR1 SGHTA, CDR2 FQGNSA. As DNA, the CDR3 is TGTGCCAGCAGCTTAGCTTGGCAGGGTACGGGCGCAGATACGCAGTATTTT. The encoded protein is CASSLAWQGTGADTQYF.